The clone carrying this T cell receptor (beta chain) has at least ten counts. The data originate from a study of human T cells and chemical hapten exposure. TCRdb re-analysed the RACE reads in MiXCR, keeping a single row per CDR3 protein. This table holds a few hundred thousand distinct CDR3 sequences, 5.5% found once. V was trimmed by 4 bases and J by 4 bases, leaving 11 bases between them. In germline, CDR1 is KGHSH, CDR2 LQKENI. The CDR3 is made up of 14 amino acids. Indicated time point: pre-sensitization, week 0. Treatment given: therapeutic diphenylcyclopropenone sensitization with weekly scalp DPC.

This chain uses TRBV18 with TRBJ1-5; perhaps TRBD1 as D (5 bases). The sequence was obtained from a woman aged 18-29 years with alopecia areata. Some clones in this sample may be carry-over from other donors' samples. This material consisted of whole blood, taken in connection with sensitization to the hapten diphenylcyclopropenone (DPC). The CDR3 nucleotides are TGTGCCAGCTCACGCAGGGATGCGAATCAGCCCCAGCATTTT. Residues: CASSRRDANQPQHF.